This TCR beta chain was sequenced during a study of cytomegalovirus exposure and HLA in healthy donors. Whole-study results and caveats: Per published accounts, TCR beta sequences correctly predicted the HLA-A and HLA-B alleles of most subjects. In an earlier analysis, in roughly 580 donors, most V segments appeared productive either ~87% or ~30% of the time.

As for this clone: Its antigen remains unknown.

A multiplex PCR was run with 60 Vbeta primers and 13 Jbeta primers. As handled by the study authors: As a later analysis found, there were 70 million to 80 million unique TCR beta chains, of which approximately 10 million were shared. Some clones are missing from TCRdb's copy, which holds only in-frame ones; the method was immunoSEQ multiplex PCR. V and J calls and clone size are as listed in that table; D and trimming were resolved from the DNA. The sample lists about 140,000 clones; over 75% were seen once. The TCR sequence derives from a middle-aged woman in good health and CMV-seronegative. The sample taken for sequencing was PBMCs.

CDR3 region: CASSPLSGRNNEQFF. The CDR3 bases are TGTGCCAGCAGCCCCCTTAGCGGGAGGAACAATGAGCAGTTCTTC. This chain connects TRBV11-2 to TRBJ2-1; 10 bases match TRBD2. Looked up from germline, CDR1 is SGHAT and CDR2 is FQNNGV. This CDR3 contains 15 residues. J was trimmed by 5 bases and V by 5 bases; bases with no gene match: 6.